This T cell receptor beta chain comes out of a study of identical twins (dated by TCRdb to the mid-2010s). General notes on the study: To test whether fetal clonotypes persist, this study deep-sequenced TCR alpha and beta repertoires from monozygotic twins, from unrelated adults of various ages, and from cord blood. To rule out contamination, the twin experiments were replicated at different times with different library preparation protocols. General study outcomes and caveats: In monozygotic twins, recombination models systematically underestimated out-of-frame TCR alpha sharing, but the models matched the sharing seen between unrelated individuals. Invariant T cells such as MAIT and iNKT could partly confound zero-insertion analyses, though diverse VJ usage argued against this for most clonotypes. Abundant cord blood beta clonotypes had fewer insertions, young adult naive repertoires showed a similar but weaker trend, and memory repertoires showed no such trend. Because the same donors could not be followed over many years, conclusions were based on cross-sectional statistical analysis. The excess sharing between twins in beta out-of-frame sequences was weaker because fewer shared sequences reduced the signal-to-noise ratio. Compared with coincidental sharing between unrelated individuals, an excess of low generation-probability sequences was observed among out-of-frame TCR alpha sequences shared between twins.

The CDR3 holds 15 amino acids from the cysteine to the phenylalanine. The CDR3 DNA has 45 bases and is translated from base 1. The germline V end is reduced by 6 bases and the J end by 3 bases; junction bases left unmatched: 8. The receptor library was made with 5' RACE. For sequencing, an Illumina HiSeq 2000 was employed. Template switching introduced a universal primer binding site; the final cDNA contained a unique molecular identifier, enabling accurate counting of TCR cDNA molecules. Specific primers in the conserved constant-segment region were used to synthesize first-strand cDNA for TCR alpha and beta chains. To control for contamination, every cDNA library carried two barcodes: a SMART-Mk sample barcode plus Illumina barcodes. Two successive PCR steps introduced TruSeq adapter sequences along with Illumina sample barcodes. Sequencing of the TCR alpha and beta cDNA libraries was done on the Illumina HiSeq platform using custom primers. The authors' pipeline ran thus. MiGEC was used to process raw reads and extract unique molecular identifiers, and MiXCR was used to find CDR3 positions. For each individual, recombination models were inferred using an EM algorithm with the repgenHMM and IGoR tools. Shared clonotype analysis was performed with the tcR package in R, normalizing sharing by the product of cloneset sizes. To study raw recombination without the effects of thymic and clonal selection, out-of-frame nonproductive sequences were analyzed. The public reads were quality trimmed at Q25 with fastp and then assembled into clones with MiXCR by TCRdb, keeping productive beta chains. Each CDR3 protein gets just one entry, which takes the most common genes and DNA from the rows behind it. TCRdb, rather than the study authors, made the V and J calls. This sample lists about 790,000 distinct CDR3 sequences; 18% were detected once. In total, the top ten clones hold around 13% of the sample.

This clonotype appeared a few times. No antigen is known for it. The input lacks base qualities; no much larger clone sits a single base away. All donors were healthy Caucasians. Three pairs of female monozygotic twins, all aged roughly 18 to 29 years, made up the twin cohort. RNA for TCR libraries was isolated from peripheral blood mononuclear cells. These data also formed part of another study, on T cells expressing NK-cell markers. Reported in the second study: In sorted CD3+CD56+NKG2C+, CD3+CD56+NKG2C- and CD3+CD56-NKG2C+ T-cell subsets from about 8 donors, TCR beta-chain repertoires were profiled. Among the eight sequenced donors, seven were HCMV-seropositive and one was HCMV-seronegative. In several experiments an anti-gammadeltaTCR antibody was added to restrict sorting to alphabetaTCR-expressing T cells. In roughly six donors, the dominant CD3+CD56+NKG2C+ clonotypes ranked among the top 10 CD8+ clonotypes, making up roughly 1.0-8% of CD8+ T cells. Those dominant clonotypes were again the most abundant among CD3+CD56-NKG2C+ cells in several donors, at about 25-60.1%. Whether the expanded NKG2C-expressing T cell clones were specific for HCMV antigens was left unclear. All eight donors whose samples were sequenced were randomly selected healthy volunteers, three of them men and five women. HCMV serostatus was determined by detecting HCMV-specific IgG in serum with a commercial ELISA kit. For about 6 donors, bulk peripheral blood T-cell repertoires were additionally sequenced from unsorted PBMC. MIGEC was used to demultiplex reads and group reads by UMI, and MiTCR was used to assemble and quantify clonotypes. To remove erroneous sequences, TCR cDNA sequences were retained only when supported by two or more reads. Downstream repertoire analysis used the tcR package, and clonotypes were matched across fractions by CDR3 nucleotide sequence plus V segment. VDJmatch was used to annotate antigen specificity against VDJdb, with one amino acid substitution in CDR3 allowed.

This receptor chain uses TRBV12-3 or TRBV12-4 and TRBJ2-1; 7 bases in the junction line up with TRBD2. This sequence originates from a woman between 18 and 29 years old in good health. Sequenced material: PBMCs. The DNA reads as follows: TGTGCCAGCAGCCCGAGAGCTAGCGGCTACAATGAGCAGTTCTTC. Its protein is CASSPRASGYNEQFF.